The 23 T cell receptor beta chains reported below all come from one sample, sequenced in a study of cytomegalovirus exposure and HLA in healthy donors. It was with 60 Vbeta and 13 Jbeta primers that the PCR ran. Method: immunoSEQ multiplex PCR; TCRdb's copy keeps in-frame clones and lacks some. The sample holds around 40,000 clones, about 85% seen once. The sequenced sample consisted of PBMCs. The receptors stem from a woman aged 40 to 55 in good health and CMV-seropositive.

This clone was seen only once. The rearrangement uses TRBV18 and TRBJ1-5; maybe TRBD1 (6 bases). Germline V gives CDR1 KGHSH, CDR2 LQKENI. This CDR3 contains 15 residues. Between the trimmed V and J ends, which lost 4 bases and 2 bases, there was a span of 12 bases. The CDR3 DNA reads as TGTGCCAGCTCACAAGACAGGTCGGGCAATCAGCCCCAGCATTTT. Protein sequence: CASSQDRSGNQPQHF. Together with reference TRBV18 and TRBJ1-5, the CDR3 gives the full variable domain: NAGVMQNPRHLVRRRGQEARLRCSPMKGHSHVYWYRQLPEEGLKFMVYLQKENIIDESGMPKERFSAEFPKEGPSILRIQQVVRGDSAAYFCASSQDRSGNQPQHFGDGTRLSIL.

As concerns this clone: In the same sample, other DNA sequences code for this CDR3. CDR3 in amino acids: CASSSTGGQPQHF. The CDR3 DNA is TGTGCCAGTAGTTCGACGGGGGGACAGCCCCAGCATTTT. This chain connects TRBV19 to TRBJ1-5; possible D gene TRBD1, 5 bases. V lost 5 bases to trimming and J lost 7 bases, with 12 bases between them. CDR1 is LNHDA and CDR2 is SQIVND in the germline V gene (reference sequence). This CDR3 region has 13 residues.

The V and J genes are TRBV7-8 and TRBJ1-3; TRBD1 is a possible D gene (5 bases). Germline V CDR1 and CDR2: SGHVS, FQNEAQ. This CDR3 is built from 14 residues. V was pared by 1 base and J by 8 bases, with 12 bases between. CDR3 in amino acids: CASSLGAQGDTIYF. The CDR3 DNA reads TGTGCCAGCAGCTTAGGAGCCCAAGGGGACACCATATATTTT.

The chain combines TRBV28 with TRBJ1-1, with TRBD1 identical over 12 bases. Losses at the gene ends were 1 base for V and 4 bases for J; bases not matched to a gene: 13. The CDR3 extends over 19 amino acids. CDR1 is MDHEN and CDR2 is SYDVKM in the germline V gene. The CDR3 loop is CASSLYPGTGGNRVTEAFF. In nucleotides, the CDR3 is TGTGCCAGCAGTTTATACCCCGGGACAGGGGGCAATCGGGTCACTGAAGCTTTCTTT. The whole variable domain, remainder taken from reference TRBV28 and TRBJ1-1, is DVKVTQSSRYLVKRTGEKVFLECVQDMDHENMFWYRQDPGLGLRLIYFSYDVKMKEKGDIPEGYSVSREKKERFSLILESASTNQTSMYLCASSLYPGTGGNRVTEAFFGQGTRLTVV.

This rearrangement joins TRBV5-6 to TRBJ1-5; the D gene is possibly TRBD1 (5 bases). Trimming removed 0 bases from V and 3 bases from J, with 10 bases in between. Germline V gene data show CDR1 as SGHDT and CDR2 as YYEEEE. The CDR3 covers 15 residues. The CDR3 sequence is CASSLGGADNQPQHF. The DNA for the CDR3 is TGTGCCAGCAGCTTGGGCGGGGCAGACAATCAGCCCCAGCATTTT.

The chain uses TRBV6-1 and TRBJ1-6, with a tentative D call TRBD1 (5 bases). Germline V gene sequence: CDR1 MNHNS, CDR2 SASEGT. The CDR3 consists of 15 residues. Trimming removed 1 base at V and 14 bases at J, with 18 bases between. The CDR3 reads CASSEGQQAIRALHF. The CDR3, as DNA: TGTGCCAGCAGTGAAGGACAGCAAGCAATTCGGGCCCTCCACTTT.

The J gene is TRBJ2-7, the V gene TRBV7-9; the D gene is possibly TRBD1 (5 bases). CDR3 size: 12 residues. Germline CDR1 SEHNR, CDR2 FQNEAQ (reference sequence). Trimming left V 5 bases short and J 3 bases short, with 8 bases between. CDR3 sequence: CASSAQGYEQYF. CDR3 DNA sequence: TGTGCCAGCAGCGCTCAGGGCTACGAGCAGTACTTC.

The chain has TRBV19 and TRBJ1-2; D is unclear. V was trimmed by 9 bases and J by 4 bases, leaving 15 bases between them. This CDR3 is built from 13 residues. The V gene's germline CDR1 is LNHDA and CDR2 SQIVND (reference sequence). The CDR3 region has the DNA TGTGCCAGCCCCTTTGGCCCCACCTATGGCTACACCTTC. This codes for CASPFGPTYGYTF. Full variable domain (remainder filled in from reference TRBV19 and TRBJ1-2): DGGITQSPKYLFRKEGQNVTLSCEQNLNHDAMYWYRQDPGQGLRLIYYSQIVNDFQKGDIAEGYSVSREKKESFPLTVTSAQKNPTAFYLCASPFGPTYGYTFGSGTRLTVV.

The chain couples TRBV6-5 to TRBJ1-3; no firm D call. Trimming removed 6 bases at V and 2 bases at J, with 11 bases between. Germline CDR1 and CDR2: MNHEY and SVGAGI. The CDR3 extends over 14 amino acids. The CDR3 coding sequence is TGTGCCAGCAGAACGGGGAGTCCTGGAAACACCATATATTTT. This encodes CASRTGSPGNTIYF.

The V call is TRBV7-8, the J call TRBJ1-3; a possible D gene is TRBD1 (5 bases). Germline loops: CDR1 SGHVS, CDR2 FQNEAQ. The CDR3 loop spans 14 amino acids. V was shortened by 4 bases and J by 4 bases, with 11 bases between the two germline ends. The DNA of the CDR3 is TGTGCCAGCAGCTCTCTGGGGCCCGGAAACACCATATATTTT. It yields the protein CASSSLGPGNTIYF. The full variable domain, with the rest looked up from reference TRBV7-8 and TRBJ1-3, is GAGVSQSPRYKVAKRGQDVALRCDPISGHVSLFWYQQALGQGPEFLTYFQNEAQLDKSGLPSDRFFAERPEGSVSTLKIQRTQQEDSAVYLCASSSLGPGNTIYFGEGSWLTVV.

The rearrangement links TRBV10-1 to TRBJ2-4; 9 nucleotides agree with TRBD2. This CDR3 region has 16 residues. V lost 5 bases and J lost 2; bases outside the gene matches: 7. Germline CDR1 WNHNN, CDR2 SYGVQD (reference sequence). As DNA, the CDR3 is TGCGCCAGCAGTCCCTCTAGCGGGAAAACCAAAAACATTCAGTACTTC. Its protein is CASSPSSGKTKNIQYF.

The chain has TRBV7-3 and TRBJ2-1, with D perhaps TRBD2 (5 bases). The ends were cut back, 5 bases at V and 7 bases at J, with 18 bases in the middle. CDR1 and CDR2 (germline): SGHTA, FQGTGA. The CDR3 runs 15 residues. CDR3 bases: TGTGCCAGCAGCCCTGCGGCGTATCGAGGGAATGAGCAGTTCTTC. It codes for CASSPAAYRGNEQFF. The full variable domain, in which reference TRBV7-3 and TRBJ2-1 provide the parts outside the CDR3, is GAGVSQTPSNKVTEKGKYVELRCDPISGHTALYWYRQSLGQGPEFLIYFQGTGAADDSGLPNDRFFAVRPEGSVSTLKIQRTERGDSAVYLCASSPAAYRGNEQFFGPGTRLTVL.

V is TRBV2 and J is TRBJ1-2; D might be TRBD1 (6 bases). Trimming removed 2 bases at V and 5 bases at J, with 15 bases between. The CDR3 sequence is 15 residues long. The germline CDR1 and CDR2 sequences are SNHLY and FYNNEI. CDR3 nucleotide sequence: TGTGCCAGCAGTGAAAGGGTGACAGGCTTTTATGGCTACACCTTC. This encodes CASSERVTGFYGYTF.

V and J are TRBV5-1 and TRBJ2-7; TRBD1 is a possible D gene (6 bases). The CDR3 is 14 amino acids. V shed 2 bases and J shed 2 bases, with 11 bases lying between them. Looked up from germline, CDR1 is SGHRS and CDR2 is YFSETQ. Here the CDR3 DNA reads TGCGCCAGCAGCTTCCAGGACAGACCCTACGAGCAGTACTTC. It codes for CASSFQDRPYEQYF. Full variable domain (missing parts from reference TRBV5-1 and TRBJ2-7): KAGVTQTPRYLIKTRGQQVTLSCSPISGHRSVSWYQQTPGQGLQFLFEYFSETQRNKGNFPGRFSGRQFSNSRSEMNVSTLELGDSALYLCASSFQDRPYEQYFGPGTRLTVT.

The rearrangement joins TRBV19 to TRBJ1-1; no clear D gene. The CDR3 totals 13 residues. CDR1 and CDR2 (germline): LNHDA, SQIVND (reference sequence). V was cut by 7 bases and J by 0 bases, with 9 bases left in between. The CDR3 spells CASIEGLNTEAFF. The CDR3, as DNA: TGTGCCAGTATCGAGGGTTTGAACACTGAAGCTTTCTTT.

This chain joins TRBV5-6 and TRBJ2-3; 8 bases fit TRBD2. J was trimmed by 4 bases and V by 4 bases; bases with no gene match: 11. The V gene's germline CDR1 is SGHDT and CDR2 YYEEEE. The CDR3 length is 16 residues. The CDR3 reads CASSLLPSGGSDTQYF. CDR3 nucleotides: TGTGCCAGCAGCCTGTTACCAAGCGGGGGTTCAGATACGCAGTATTTT.

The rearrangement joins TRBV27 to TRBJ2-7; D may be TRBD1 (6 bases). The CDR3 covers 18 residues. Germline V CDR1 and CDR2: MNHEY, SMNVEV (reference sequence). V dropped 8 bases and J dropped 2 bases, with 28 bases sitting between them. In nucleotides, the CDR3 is TGTGCCAGCGGGGCCCCGGGACACTCGGGTGAGGGGCCCTACGAGCAGTACTTC. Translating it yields CASGAPGHSGEGPYEQYF.

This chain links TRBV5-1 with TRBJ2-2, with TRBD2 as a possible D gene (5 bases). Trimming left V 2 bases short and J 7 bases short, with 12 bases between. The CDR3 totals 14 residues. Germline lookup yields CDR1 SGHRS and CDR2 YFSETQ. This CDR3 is CASSLEGLGGELFF. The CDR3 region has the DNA TGCGCCAGCAGCTTAGAGGGCCTGGGCGGGGAGCTGTTTTTT. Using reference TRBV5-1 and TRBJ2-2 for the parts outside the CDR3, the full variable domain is KAGVTQTPRYLIKTRGQQVTLSCSPISGHRSVSWYQQTPGQGLQFLFEYFSETQRNKGNFPGRFSGRQFSNSRSEMNVSTLELGDSALYLCASSLEGLGGELFFGEGSRLTVL.

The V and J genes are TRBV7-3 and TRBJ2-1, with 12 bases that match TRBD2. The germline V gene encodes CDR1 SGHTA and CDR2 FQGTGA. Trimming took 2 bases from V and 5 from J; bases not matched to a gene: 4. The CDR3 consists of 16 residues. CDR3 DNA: TGTGCCAGCAGCTTATATCGGACTAGCGGGGACAATGAGCAGTTCTTC. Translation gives CASSLYRTSGDNEQFF.

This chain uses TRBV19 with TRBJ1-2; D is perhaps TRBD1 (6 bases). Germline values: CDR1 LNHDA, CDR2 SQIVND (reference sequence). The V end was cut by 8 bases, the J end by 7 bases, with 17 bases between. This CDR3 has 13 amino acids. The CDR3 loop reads CASSSDRERGYTF. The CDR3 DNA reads TGTGCCAGTTCCTCGGACAGAGAACGTGGCTACACCTTC.

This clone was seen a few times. The CDR3 region is CASSDGHPSSGNTIYF. The CDR3 DNA follows: TGTGCCAGCAGTGATGGTCATCCCAGCTCTGGAAACACCATATATTTT. V gene TRBV2 combines with J gene TRBJ1-3; no firm D call. Between the trimmed V and J ends, which lost 3 bases and 0 bases, there was a span of 12 bases. Germline V gives CDR1 SNHLY, CDR2 FYNNEI. The CDR3 runs 16 residues.

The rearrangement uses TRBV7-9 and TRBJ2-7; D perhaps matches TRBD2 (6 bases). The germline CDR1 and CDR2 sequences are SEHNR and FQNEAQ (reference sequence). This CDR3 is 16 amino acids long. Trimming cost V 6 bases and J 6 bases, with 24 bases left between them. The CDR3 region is CASSLPFHPGSSEQYF. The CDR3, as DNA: TGTGCCAGCAGTTTACCCTTCCACCCCGGGAGTTCCGAGCAGTACTTC. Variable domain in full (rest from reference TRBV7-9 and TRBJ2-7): DTGVSQNPRHKITKRGQNVTFRCDPISEHNRLYWYRQTLGQGPEFLTYFQNEAQLEKSRLLSDRFSAERPKGSFSTLEIQRTEQGDSAMYLCASSLPFHPGSSEQYFGPGTRLTVT.

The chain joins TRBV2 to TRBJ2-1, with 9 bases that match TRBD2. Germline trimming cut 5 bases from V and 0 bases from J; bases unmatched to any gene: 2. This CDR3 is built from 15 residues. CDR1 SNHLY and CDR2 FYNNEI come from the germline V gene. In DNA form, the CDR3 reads TGTGCCAGCAGTTCTAGCGGGGACTCCTACAATGAGCAGTTCTTC. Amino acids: CASSSSGDSYNEQFF.